The entry below describes one T cell receptor (beta chain). Measured with immunoSEQ multiplex PCR; TCRdb has only the in-frame clones, and not every one. This table has about 190,000 clones, more than 85% appearing once. CDR1 MDHEN and CDR2 SYDVKM come from the germline V gene. Trimming cost V 7 bases and J 4 bases; bases outside gene matches: 8. CDR3 length: 14 amino acids. This specimen comes from a study of blood T cell repertoires in COVID-19. The sequence came from a man aged 25-40 years with acute or convalescent COVID-19. This chain joins TRBV28 and TRBJ1-2; TRBD1 matches at 8 bases. The sequencing sample was made of peripheral blood. CDR3 sequence (DNA): TGTGCCAGCACCCTGACAGGGGTTAGCTATGGCTACACCTTC. Translating gives CASTLTGVSYGYTF.